This T cell receptor (beta chain) was sequenced in a study of T cell changes during pregnancy in multiple sclerosis. Germline lookup yields CDR1 KGHSH and CDR2 LQKENI. The ends were cut back, 0 bases at V and 4 bases at J, with 18 bases in the middle. The CDR3 is 17 amino acids. Assay: immunoSEQ multiplex PCR; the TCRdb copy retains only in-frame clones and omits some. Among around 100,000 clones, approximately 90% were seen once, and the ten largest hold roughly 0.93%. This clonotype was obtained from a female donor with multiple sclerosis, enrolled in a pregnancy study. V and J are TRBV18 and TRBJ1-2; D is possibly TRBD1 (6 bases). Sequencing used peripheral blood, obtained after pregnancy. This CDR3 is CASSPPTGPRLGYGYTF. CDR3 DNA: TGTGCCAGCTCACCACCAACAGGGCCGAGGTTGGGCTATGGCTACACCTTC.